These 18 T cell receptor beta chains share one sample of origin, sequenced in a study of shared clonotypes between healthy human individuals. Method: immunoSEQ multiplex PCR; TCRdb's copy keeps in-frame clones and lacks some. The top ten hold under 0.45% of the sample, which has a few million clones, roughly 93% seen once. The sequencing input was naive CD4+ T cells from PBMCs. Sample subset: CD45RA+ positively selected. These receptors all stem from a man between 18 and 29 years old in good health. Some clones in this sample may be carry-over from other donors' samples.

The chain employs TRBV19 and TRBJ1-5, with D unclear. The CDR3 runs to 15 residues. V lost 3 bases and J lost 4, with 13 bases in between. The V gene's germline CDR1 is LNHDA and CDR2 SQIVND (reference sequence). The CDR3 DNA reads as TGTGCCAGTAGTATGAGGGCAGGCCAGAATCAGCCCCAGCATTTT. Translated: CASSMRAGQNQPQHF.

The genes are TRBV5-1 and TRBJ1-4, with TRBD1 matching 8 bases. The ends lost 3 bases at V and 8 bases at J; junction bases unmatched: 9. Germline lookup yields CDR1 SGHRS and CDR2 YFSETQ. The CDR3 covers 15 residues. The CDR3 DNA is TGCGCCAGCAGCTCCGGGACAGGAGGATACGAAAAACTGTTTTTT. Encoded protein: CASSSGTGGYEKLFF.

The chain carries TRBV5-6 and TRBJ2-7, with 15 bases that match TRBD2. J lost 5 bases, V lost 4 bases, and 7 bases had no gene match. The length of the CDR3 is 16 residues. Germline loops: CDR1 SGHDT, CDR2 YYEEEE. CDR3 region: CASSPLWTSGRDEQYF. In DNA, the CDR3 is TGTGCCAGCAGCCCCCTATGGACTAGCGGGAGGGACGAGCAGTACTTC.

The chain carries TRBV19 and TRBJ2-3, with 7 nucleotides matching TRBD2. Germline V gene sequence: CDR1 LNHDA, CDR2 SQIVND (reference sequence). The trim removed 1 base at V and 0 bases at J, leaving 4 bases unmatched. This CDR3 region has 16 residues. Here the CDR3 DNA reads TGTGCCAGTAGTATAGGGGATAGCGGGAGCACAGATACGCAGTATTTT. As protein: CASSIGDSGSTDTQYF.

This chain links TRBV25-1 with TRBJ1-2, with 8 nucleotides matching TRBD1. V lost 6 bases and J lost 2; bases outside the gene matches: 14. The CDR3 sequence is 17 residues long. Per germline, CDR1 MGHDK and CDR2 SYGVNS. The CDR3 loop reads CASSTVSWAGGNYGYTF. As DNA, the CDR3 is TGTGCCAGCAGCACCGTAAGCTGGGCAGGGGGCAACTATGGCTACACCTTC.

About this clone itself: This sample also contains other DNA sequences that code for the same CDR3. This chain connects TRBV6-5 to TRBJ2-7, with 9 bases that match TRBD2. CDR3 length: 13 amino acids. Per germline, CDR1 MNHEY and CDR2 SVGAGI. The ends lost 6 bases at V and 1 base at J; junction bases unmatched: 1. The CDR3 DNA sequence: TGTGCCAGCAGGACTAGCGGTTCCTACGAGCAGTACTTC. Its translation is CASRTSGSYEQYF.

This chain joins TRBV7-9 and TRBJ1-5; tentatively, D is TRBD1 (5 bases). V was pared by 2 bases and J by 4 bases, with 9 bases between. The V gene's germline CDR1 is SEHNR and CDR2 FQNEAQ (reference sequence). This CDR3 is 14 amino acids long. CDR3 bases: TGTGCCAGCAGCTTATGGGACTTGAATCAGCCCCAGCATTTT. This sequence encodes CASSLWDLNQPQHF. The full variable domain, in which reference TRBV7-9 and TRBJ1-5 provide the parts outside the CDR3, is DTGVSQNPRHKITKRGQNVTFRCDPISEHNRLYWYRQTLGQGPEFLTYFQNEAQLEKSRLLSDRFSAERPKGSFSTLEIQRTEQGDSAMYLCASSLWDLNQPQHFGDGTRLSIL.

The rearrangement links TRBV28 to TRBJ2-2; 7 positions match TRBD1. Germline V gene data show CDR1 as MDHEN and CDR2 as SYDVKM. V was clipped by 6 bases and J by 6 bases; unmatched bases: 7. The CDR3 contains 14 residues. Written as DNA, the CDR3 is TGTGCCAGCAGAGCCTCAGGGGGAGCCGGGGAGCTGTTTTTT. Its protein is CASRASGGAGELFF. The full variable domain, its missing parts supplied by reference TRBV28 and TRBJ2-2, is DVKVTQSSRYLVKRTGEKVFLECVQDMDHENMFWYRQDPGLGLRLIYFSYDVKMKEKGDIPEGYSVSREKKERFSLILESASTNQTSMYLCASRASGGAGELFFGEGSRLTVL.

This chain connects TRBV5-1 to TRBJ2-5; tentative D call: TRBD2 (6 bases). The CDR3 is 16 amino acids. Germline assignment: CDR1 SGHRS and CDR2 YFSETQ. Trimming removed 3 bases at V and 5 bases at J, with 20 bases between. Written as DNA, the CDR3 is TGCGCCAGCAGCTCCGTGGACGGACTATTGGTGGAGACCCAGTACTTC. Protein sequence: CASSSVDGLLVETQYF.

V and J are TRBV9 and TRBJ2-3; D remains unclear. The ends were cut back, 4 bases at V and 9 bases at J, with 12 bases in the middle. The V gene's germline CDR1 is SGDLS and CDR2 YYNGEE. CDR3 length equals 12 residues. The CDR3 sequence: CASSKSSNTQYF. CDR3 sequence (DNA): TGTGCCAGCAGCAAATCAAGTAACACGCAGTATTTT.

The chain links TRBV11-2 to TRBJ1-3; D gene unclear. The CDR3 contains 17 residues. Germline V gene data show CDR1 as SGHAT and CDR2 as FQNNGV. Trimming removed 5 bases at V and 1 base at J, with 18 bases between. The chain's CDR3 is CASSQTLVYGSGNTIYF. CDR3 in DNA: TGTGCCAGCAGCCAAACGCTGGTTTACGGGTCTGGAAACACCATATATTTT.

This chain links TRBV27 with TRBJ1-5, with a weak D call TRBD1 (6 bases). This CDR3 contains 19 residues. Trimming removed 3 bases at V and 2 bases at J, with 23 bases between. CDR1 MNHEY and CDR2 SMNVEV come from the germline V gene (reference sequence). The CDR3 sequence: CASSFTNRGGLGGNQPQHF. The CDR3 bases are TGTGCCAGCAGTTTCACCAACCGGGGGGGCCTTGGGGGCAATCAGCCCCAGCATTTT.

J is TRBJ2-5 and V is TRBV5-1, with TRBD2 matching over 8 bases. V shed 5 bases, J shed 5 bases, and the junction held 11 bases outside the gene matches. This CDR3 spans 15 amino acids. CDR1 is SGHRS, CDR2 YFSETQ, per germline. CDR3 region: CASSTAGERWETQYF. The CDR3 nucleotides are TGCGCCAGCAGTACAGCGGGAGAACGCTGGGAGACCCAGTACTTC.

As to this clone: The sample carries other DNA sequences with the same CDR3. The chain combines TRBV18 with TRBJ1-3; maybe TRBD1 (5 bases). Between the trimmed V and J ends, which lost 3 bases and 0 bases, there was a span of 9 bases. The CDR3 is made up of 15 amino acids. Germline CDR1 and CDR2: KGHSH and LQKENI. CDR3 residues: CASSPQGISGNTIYF. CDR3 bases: TGTGCCAGCTCACCGCAGGGTATCTCTGGAAACACCATATATTTT.

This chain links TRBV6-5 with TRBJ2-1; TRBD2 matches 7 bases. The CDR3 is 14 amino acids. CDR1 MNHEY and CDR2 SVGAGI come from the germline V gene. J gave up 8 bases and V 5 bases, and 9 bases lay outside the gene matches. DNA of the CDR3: TGTGCCAGCAGTCGTTCACTGGGGGGGTATGAGCAGTTCTTC. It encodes CASSRSLGGYEQFF.

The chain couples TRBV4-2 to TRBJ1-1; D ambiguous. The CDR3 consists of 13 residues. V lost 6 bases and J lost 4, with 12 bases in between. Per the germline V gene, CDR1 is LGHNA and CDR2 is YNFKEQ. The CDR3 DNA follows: TGTGCCAGCAGGGGTGGGGTTAGCACTGAAGCTTTCTTT. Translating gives CASRGGVSTEAFF.

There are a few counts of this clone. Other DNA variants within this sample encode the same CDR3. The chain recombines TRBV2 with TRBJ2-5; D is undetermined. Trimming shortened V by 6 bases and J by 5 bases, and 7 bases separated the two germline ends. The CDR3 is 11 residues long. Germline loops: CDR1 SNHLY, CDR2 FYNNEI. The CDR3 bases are TGTGCCAGCAGCACGAGGGAGACCCAGTACTTC. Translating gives CASSTRETQYF.

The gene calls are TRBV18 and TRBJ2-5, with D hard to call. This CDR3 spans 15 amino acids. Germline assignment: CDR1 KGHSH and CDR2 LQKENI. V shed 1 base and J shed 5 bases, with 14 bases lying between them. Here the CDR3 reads CASSPQVSPGETQYF. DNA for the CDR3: TGTGCCAGCTCACCACAGGTTTCCCCCGGGGAGACCCAGTACTTC.